This is a list of T cell receptor beta chains from one sample in a study of shared clonotypes between healthy human individuals. The repertoire was sequenced with immunoSEQ multiplex PCR; TCRdb's copy has only in-frame clones and lacks some. The data hold some 2 million clones, with over 85% observed a single time. Specimen: naive CD4+ T cells sorted from blood. The receptor source for this set is a man aged 18 to 29 in good health. CDR3s include the opening cysteine and the closing phenylalanine or tryptophan. D genes are given only for firm matches. Clone size is shown for a subset of rows, as once, few, many or a class of expanded clone.

j_call v_call d_call clone_size cdr3_aa cdr3_nt
TRBJ2-7 TRBV11-2 . . CASSLDHSGGQYF TGTGCCAGCAGCTTAGATCACTCGGGTGGGCAGTACTTC
TRBJ1-5 TRBV28 . . CASKGLRDTREISNQPQHF TGTGCCAGCAAGGGGCTCCGGGACACACGGGAGATTAGCAATCAGCCCCAGCATTTT
TRBJ1-6 TRBV14 . . CASSQGNSLGSSPLHF TGTGCCAGCAGCCAAGGAAACAGCCTCGGGAGTTCACCCCTCCACTTT
TRBJ2-1 TRBV15 TRBD2 . CATSRGGTSGNEQFF TGTGCCACCAGCAGAGGGGGGACTAGCGGCAATGAGCAGTTCTTC
TRBJ2-7 TRBV7-2 TRBD2 . CASSLALVAGPTYEQYF TGTGCCAGCAGCTTAGCGCTTGTAGCGGGGCCTACCTACGAGCAGTACTTC
TRBJ1-2 TRBV18 . . CASSPPWEGEGYTF TGTGCCAGCTCACCACCGTGGGAAGGCGAAGGCTACACCTTC
TRBJ1-4 TRBV5-1 . . CASSFGDTTNEKLFF TGCGCCAGCAGCTTTGGGGACACAACTAATGAAAAACTGTTTTTT
TRBJ1-3 TRBV4-1 . . CASSQVALTISGNTIYF TGCGCCAGCAGCCAAGTGGCACTCACCATCTCTGGAAACACCATATATTTT
TRBJ1-3 TRBV4-1 . . CASSPRTAAGNTIYF TGCGCCAGCAGCCCCCGGACGGCGGCTGGAAACACCATATATTTT
TRBJ2-5 TRBV6-1 TRBD2 . CASSQGTSGSGETQYF TGTGCCAGCAGTCAAGGGACTAGCGGGAGCGGAGAGACCCAGTACTTC
TRBJ1-1 TRBV30 . . CAWSVRAGNTEAFF TGTGCCTGGAGTGTACGAGCAGGGAACACTGAAGCTTTCTTT
TRBJ2-7 TRBV7-9 TRBD1 . CASSLGLSAGGEQYF TGTGCCAGCAGCTTAGGACTATCGGCAGGGGGCGAGCAGTACTTC
TRBJ1-1 TRBV9 TRBD1 . CASSVSGGIVFF TGTGCCAGCAGCGTATCAGGGGGGATAGTCTTCTTT
TRBJ1-1 TRBV12-5 TRBD1 . CATNYRGKGTEAFF TGTGCTACAAACTACAGGGGGAAGGGAACTGAAGCTTTCTTT
TRBJ1-6 TRBV28 TRBD1 . CASSPAGTDYGPLHF TGTGCCAGCAGCCCAGCCGGGACAGATTACGGACCCCTCCACTTT
TRBJ2-7 TRBV11-2 . . CASSLVRGSYEQYF TGTGCCAGCAGCTTAGTCCGGGGTAGCTACGAGCAGTACTTC
TRBJ2-5 TRBV10-3 . . CAISPGTPAETQYF TGTGCCATCAGCCCCGGGACTCCGGCGGAGACCCAGTACTTC
TRBJ2-1 TRBV11-2 TRBD2 . CASSYLAGGYNEQFF TGTGCCAGCAGCTACCTAGCGGGCGGCTACAATGAGCAGTTCTTC
TRBJ2-2 TRBV10-3 . . CAISEGPGELFF TGTGCCATCAGTGAGGGACCCGGGGAGCTGTTTTTT
TRBJ1-5 TRBV6-1 TRBD1 . CASRIGQGAFQPQHF TGTGCCAGCAGGATCGGACAGGGGGCTTTTCAGCCCCAGCATTTT
TRBJ1-5 TRBV27 . once CASRGPSSNQPQHF TGTGCCAGCAGGGGACCAAGTAGCAATCAGCCCCAGCATTTT
TRBJ2-2 TRBV2 . . CASSEQGRSGELFF TGTGCCAGCAGTGAACAGGGGAGGTCCGGGGAGCTGTTTTTT
TRBJ2-2 TRBV27 . . CASSYLTGELFF TGTGCCAGCAGTTACTTAACCGGGGAGCTGTTTTTT
TRBJ1-1 TRBV7-9 . . CASSVLTNTEAFF TGTGCCAGCAGCGTCTTGACAAACACTGAAGCTTTCTTT
TRBJ1-2 TRBV30 . . CAWSHKGGNLGYGYTF TGTGCCTGGAGCCACAAAGGGGGAAATCTGGGATATGGCTACACCTTC
TRBJ2-1 TRBV10-3 TRBD2 . CAMGGSSYEQFF TGTGCCATGGGCGGGAGCTCCTACGAGCAGTTCTTC
TRBJ1-1 TRBV5-6 . . CASSLGAGWNTEAFF TGTGCCAGCAGCTTGGGTGCAGGCTGGAACACTGAAGCTTTCTTT
TRBJ2-5 TRBV7-9 . . CASSSVGGGPGETQYF TGTGCCAGCAGCTCCGTAGGGGGAGGGCCGGGTGAGACCCAGTACTTC
TRBJ2-5 TRBV18 . once CASSPPIAGKGAQYF TGTGCCAGCTCACCACCGATCGCAGGGAAGGGGGCCCAGTACTTC
TRBJ2-7 TRBV5-4 TRBD1 . CASSPSRDRGLSEQYF TGTGCCAGCAGCCCCTCGCGGGACAGGGGGCTCTCCGAGCAGTACTTC
TRBJ2-7 TRBV6-8 . . CASGKITGEAYEQYF TGTGCCAGCGGGAAAATCACAGGGGAGGCCTACGAGCAGTACTTC
TRBJ1-1 TRBV18 TRBD1 . CASSTGTVNTEAFF TGTGCCAGCTCAACCGGGACAGTGAACACTGAAGCTTTCTTT
TRBJ2-7 TRBV2 TRBD1 . CASRFPRDRGTYEQYF TGTGCCAGCAGATTCCCCCGGGACAGGGGTACCTACGAGCAGTACTTC
TRBJ1-1 TRBV7-2 . . CASSLVSARTEAFF TGTGCCAGCAGCTTAGTGTCAGCGCGGACTGAAGCTTTCTTT
TRBJ1-5 TRBV28 TRBD1 . CASSLLATGGGQPQHF TGTGCCAGCAGTTTACTGGCGACAGGGGGCGGTCAGCCCCAGCATTTT
TRBJ2-2 TRBV2 TRBD2 few CASRLAGGNTGELFF TGTGCCAGCAGACTAGCGGGGGGGAACACCGGGGAGCTGTTTTTT
TRBJ2-1 TRBV30 TRBD2 once CAWSRTRTSGSHNEQFF TGTGCCTGGTCCCGGACCCGGACTAGCGGGAGTCACAATGAGCAGTTCTTC
TRBJ1-1 TRBV7-9 . once CASSLRGGTEAFF TGTGCCAGCAGCTTAAGAGGAGGAACTGAAGCTTTCTTT
TRBJ2-7 TRBV7-2 . . CASSLTAGPYEQYF TGTGCCAGCAGCTTAACGGCAGGGCCCTACGAGCAGTACTTC
TRBJ2-7 TRBV6-5 TRBD2 . CASSSGRDYSSYEQYF TGTGCCAGCAGTTCCGGCCGGGACTACAGCTCCTACGAGCAGTACTTC
TRBJ1-1 TRBV7-3 . . CASSVDSSNTEAFF TGTGCCAGCAGCGTGGACAGTTCGAACACTGAAGCTTTCTTT
TRBJ2-5 TRBV28 . . CASSPRIGLRETQYF TGTGCCAGCAGTCCCCGTATTGGCCTTCGAGAGACCCAGTACTTC
TRBJ2-1 TRBV10-1 . . CASSGQVYNEQFF TGCGCCAGCAGTGGTCAGGTCTACAATGAGCAGTTCTTC
TRBJ1-5 TRBV18 TRBD1 . CASSYRTGSNQPQHF TGTGCCAGCTCATACCGGACAGGGAGTAATCAGCCCCAGCATTTT